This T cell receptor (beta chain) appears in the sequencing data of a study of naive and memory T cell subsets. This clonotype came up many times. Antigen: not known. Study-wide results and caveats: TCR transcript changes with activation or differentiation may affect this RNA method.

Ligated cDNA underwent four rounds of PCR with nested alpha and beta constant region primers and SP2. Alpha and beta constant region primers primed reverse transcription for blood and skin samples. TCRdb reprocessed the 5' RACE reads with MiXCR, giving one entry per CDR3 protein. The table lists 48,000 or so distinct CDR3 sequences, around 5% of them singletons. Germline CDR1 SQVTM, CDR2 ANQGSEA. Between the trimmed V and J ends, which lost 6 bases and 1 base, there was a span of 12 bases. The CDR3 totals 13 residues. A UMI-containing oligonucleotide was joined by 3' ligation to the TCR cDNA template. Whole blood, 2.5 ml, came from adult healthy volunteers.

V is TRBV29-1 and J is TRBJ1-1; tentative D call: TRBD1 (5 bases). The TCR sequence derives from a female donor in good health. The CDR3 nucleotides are TGCAGCGTCTCGGGACTCAGGAACACTGAAGCTTTCTTT. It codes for CSVSGLRNTEAFF.